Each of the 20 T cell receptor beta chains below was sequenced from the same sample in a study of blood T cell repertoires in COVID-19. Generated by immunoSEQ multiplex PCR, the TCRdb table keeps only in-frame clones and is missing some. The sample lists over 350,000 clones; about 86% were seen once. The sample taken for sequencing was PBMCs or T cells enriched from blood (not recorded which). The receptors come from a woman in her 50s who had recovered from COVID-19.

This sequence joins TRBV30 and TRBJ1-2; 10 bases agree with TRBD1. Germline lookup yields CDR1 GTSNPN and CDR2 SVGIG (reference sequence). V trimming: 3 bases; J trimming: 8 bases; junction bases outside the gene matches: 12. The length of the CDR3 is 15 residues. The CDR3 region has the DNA TGTGCCTGGAGCCGAGACAGGGGGCGCGCAGGGGGCTACACCTTC. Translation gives CAWSRDRGRAGGYTF. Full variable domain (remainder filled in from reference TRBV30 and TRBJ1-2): SQTIHQWPATLVQPVGSPLSLECTVEGTSNPNLYWYRQAAGRGLQLLFYSVGIGQISSEVPQNLSASRPQDRQFILSSKKLLLSDSGFYLCAWSRDRGRAGGYTFGSGTRLTVV.

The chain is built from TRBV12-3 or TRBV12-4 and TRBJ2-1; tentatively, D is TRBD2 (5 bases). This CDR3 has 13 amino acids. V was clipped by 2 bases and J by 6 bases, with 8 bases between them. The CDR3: CASSLLATNEQFF. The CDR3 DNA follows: TGTGCCAGCAGTTTACTAGCCACCAATGAGCAGTTCTTC.

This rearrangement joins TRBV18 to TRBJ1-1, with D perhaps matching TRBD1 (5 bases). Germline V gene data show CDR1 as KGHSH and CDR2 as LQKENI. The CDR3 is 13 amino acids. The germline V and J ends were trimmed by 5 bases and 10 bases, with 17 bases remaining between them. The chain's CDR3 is CASSSGPGSAAFF. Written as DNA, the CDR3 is TGTGCCAGCTCATCGGGACCCGGGAGTGCAGCTTTCTTT.

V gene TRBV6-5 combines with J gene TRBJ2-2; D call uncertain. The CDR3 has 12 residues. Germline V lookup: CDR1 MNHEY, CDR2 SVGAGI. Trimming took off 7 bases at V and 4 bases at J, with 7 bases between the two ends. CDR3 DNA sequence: TGTGCCAGCAACGCAGGCACCGGGGAGCTGTTTTTT. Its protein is CASNAGTGELFF.

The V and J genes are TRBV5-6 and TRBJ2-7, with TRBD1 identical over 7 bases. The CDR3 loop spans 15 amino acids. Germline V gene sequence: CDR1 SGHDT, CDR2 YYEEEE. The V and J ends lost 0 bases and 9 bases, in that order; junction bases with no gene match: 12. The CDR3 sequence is CASSLGQGRLQGQYF. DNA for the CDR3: TGTGCCAGCAGCTTGGGACAGGGTCGTCTCCAGGGGCAGTACTTC.

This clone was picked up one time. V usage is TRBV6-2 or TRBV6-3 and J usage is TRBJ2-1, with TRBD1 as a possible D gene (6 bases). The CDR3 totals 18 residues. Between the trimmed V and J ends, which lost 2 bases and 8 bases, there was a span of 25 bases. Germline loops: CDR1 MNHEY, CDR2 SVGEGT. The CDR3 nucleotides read TGTGCCAGCAGTTACGGTGGACAGTTGGTTTGGGAAGGAGATGAGCAGTTCTTC. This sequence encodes CASSYGGQLVWEGDEQFF.

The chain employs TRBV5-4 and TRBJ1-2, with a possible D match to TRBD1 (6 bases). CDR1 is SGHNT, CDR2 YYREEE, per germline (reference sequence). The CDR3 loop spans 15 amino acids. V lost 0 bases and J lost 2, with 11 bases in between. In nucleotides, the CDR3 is TGTGCCAGCAGCTTGGAACAGGGTTCCAACTATGGCTACACCTTC. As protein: CASSLEQGSNYGYTF.

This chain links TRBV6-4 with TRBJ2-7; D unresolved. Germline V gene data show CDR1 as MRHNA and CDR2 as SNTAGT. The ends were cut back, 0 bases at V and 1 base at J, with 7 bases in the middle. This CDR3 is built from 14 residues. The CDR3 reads CASSDSAGSYEQYF. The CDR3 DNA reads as TGTGCCAGCAGTGACTCGGCCGGGTCCTACGAGCAGTACTTC.

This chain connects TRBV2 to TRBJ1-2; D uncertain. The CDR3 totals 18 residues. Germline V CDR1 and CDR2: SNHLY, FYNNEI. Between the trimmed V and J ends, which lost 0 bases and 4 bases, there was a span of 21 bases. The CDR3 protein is CASSEAANDGASGYGYTF. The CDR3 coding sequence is TGTGCCAGCAGTGAAGCGGCGAACGACGGCGCGTCAGGCTATGGCTACACCTTC.

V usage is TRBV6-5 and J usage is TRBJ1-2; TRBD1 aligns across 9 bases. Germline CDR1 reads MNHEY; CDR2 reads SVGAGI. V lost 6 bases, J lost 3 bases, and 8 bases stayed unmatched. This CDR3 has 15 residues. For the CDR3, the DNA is TGTGCCAGCAGGGGGGACAGGGCTGGAGACTATGGCTACACCTTC. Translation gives CASRGDRAGDYGYTF.

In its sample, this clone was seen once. CDR3 residues: CASSLGAYYGYTF. The CDR3 bases are TGTGCCAGCAGTTTAGGGGCCTACTATGGCTACACCTTC. This chain links TRBV12-3 or TRBV12-4 with TRBJ1-2; no clear D. Trimming shortened V by 1 base and J by 3 bases, and 6 bases separated the two germline ends. This CDR3 has 13 amino acids.

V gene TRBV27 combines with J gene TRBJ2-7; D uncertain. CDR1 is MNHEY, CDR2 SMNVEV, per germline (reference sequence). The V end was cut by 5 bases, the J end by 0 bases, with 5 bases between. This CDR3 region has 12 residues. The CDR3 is CASSQNSYEQYF. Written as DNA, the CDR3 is TGTGCCAGCAGTCAAAACTCCTACGAGCAGTACTTC.

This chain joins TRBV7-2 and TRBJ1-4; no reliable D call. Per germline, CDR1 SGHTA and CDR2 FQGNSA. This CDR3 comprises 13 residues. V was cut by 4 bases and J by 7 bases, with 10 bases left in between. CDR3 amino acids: CASSSEVREKLFF. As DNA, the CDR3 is TGTGCCAGCAGCTCTGAGGTTCGTGAAAAACTGTTTTTT.

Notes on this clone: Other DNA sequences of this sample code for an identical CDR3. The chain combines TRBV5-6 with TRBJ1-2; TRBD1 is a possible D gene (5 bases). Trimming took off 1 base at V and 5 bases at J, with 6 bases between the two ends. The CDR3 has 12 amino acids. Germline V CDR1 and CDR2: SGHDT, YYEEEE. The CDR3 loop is CASSLTGYGYTF. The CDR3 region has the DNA TGTGCCAGCAGCTTGACAGGTTATGGCTACACCTTC.

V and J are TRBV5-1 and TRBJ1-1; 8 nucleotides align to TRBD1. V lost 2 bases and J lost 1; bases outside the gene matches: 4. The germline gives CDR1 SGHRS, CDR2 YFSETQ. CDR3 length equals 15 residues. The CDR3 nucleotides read TGCGCCAGCAGCTTCCGTCAGGGGGCGAACACTGAAGCTTTCTTT. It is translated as CASSFRQGANTEAFF.

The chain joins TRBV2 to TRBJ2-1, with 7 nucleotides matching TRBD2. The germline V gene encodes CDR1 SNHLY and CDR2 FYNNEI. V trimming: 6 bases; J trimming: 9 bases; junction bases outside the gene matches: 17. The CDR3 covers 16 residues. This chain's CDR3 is CASSGGGTALGGEQFF. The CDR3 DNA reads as TGTGCCAGCAGCGGGGGAGGGACCGCTTTGGGAGGTGAGCAGTTCTTC.

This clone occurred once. CDR3 region: CASSFSGIYEQYF. The DNA of the CDR3 is TGTGCCAGCAGCTTCTCAGGGATCTACGAGCAGTACTTC. V usage is TRBV7-2 and J usage is TRBJ2-7; tentative D call: TRBD1 (5 bases). V lost 3 bases to trimming and J lost 3 bases, with 9 bases between them. Germline CDR1 is SGHTA and CDR2 is FQGNSA. This CDR3 region has 13 residues. Together with reference TRBV7-2 and TRBJ2-7, the CDR3 gives the full variable domain: GAGVSQSPSNKVTEKGKDVELRCDPISGHTALYWYRQSLGQGLEFLIYFQGNSAPDKSGLPSDRFSAERTGGSVSTLTIQRTQQEDSAVYLCASSFSGIYEQYFGPGTRLTVT.

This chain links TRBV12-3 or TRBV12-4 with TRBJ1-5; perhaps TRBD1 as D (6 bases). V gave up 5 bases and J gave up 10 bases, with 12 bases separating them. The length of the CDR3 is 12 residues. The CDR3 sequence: CASSILQGPQHF. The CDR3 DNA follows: TGTGCCAGCAGTATATTACAGGGTCCCCAGCATTTT.

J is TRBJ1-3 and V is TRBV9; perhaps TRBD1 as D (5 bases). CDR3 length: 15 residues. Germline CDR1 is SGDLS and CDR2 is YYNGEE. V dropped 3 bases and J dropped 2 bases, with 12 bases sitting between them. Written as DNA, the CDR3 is TGTGCCAGCAGCGGCCCGACAGTTACTGGAAACACCATATATTTT. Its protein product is CASSGPTVTGNTIYF.

This CDR3 is CASSIKLAGDYEQYF. CDR3 nucleotide sequence: TGTGCCAGCAGCATAAAACTAGCGGGGGACTACGAGCAGTACTTC. The chain uses TRBV7-2 and TRBJ2-7; 11 bases match TRBD2. The J segment lost 3 bases and the V segment lost 5 bases, leaving 6 bases of the junction unmatched. Germline values: CDR1 SGHTA, CDR2 FQGNSA. CDR3 length equals 15 residues. The complete variable domain, with remaining parts taken from reference TRBV7-2 and TRBJ2-7, reads GAGVSQSPSNKVTEKGKDVELRCDPISGHTALYWYRQSLGQGLEFLIYFQGNSAPDKSGLPSDRFSAERTGGSVSTLTIQRTQQEDSAVYLCASSIKLAGDYEQYFGPGTRLTVT.